This entry concerns a single T cell receptor beta chain. Antigen unknown. These data originate in a study of CD8+ T cells in alopecia areata. In the study overall: Twice a day, 5 to 10 mg of oral tofacitinib was administered to treated patients. Treatment with tofacitinib (6 to 18 months) was followed by 6 months off drug. Findings of the study overall: Scalp sequencing also captures normal skin's resident alphabeta T cells. For lesional scalp, especially alopecia totalis/universalis, clonality was higher than in normal scalp.

There are 14 residues in the CDR3. The ends were cut back, 0 bases at V and 10 bases at J, with 12 bases in the middle. CDR1 and CDR2 (germline): KGHSH, LQKENI. The authors extracted RNA and reverse transcribed it into cDNA as the sequencing template. Produced via immunoSEQ multiplex PCR; TCRdb's table is partial and in-frame only. The repertoire has more than 200,000 clones, approximately 61% of them found once; the top ten carry 1% to 1.5%. Sequencing used CD4+ T cells sorted from blood, obtained at week 0. This TCR was recovered from a human donor with alopecia areata. The chain carries TRBV18 and TRBJ1-4; D ambiguous. The CDR3 protein is CASSPPGVGAKLFF. CDR3 bases: TGTGCCAGCTCACCACCGGGTGTGGGAGCAAAACTGTTTTTT.